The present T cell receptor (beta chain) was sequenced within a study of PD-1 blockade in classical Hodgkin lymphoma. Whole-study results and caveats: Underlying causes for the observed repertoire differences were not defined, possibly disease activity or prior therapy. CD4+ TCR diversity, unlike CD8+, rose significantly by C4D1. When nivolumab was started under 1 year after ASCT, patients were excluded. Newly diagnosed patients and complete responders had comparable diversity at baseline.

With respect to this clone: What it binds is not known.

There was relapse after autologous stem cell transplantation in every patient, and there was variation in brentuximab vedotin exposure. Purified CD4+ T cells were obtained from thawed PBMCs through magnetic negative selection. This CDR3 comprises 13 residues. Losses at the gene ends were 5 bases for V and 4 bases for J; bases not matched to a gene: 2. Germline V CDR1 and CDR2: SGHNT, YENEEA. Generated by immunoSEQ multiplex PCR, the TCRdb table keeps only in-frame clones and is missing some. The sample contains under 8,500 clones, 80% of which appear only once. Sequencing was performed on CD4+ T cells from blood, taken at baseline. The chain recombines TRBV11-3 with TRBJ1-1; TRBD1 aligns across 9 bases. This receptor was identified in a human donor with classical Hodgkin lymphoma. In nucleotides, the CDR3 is TGTGCCAGCAGCCCGGGACAGGGCACTGAAGCTTTCTTT. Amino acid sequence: CASSPGQGTEAFF.